One sample yielded the 11 T cell receptor beta chains listed below, sequenced in a study of shared clonotypes between healthy human individuals. CD45RO-negative cells were positively selected for CCR7, leaving out terminally differentiated effector memory CD45RA+ cells. The protocol was immunoSEQ multiplex PCR, while the TCRdb copy is restricted to in-frame clones and leaves out a portion. Among about 2 million clones listed, about 95% were seen once. The sample consisted of naive CD8+ T cells sorted from blood. Receptors originate from a man aged 18 to 35 in good health.

The gene calls are TRBV5-5 and TRBJ2-7, with D unresolved. Germline CDR1 reads SGHKS; CDR2 reads YYEKEE (reference sequence). The V gene lost 0 bases and the J gene lost 5 bases, with 9 bases spanning the gap. There are 13 residues in the CDR3. CDR3 region: CASSLGSHNEQYF. DNA for the CDR3: TGTGCCAGCAGCTTGGGATCGCACAACGAGCAGTACTTC.

For this clone: At the DNA level, this CDR3 is encoded by other sequences in the same sample as well. The chain combines TRBV19 with TRBJ2-7, with D possibly matching TRBD1 (7 bases). From germline, CDR1 is LNHDA and CDR2 SQIVND (reference sequence). This CDR3 spans 13 amino acids. Trimming removed 5 bases at V and 4 bases at J, with 12 bases between. The CDR3 is CASSAGQIYEQYF. In nucleotides, the CDR3 is TGTGCCAGTAGTGCGGGACAGATATACGAGCAGTACTTC.

The chain is built from TRBV9 and TRBJ2-5, with D perhaps matching TRBD1 (5 bases). Germline loops: CDR1 SGDLS, CDR2 YYNGEE. V gave up 4 bases and J gave up 2 bases, with 12 bases separating them. The CDR3 has 14 residues. CDR3 region: CASSPQGIQETQYF. The DNA of the CDR3 is TGTGCCAGCAGCCCTCAGGGTATTCAAGAGACCCAGTACTTC.

V usage is TRBV5-1 and J usage is TRBJ1-4, with a possible D match to TRBD1 (6 bases). The V and J ends lost 0 bases and 4 bases respectively, with 13 bases between them. The CDR3 covers 16 residues. The germline gives CDR1 SGHRS, CDR2 YFSETQ. This chain's CDR3 is CASSLDTGAFNEKLFF. In DNA form, the CDR3 reads TGCGCCAGCAGCTTGGATACGGGGGCTTTTAATGAAAAACTGTTTTTT.

The chain links TRBV28 to TRBJ1-6; 7 nucleotides agree with TRBD1. Germline assignment: CDR1 MDHEN and CDR2 SYDVKM. The V gene end was trimmed by 4 bases and the J gene end by 9 bases; junction bases not matched to a gene: 9. The CDR3 spans 15 residues. CDR3 protein: CASSSRDSWTSPLHF. DNA for the CDR3: TGTGCCAGCAGTTCCCGGGACAGCTGGACTTCACCCCTCCACTTT.

This clone occurred many times. The chain carries TRBV7-6 and TRBJ1-1; D perhaps matches TRBD1 (6 bases). Trimming removed 1 base from V and 2 bases from J, with 14 bases in between. CDR3 size: 16 residues. Germline V CDR1 and CDR2: SGHVS, FNYEAQ. CDR3 sequence: CASSLDPQGQNTEAFF. The DNA of the CDR3 is TGTGCCAGCAGCTTAGACCCCCAGGGACAAAACACTGAAGCTTTCTTT. Supplemented by reference TRBV7-6 and TRBJ1-1, the full variable domain reads GAGVSQSPRYKVTKRGQDVALRCDPISGHVSLYWYRQALGQGPEFLTYFNYEAQQDKSGLPNDRFSAERPEGSISTLTIQRTEQRDSAMYRCASSLDPQGQNTEAFFGQGTRLTVV.

The rearrangement links TRBV6-5 to TRBJ1-2, with TRBD1 as a possible D gene (5 bases). This CDR3 comprises 16 residues. Germline loops: CDR1 MNHEY, CDR2 SVGAGI. V was cut by 0 bases and J by 3 bases, with 14 bases left in between. CDR3 sequence reads: CASSYSTGEYDYGYTF. The DNA for the CDR3 is TGTGCCAGCAGTTACTCGACGGGGGAATACGACTATGGCTACACCTTC.

This chain uses TRBV21-1 with TRBJ2-2; the table calls TRBD2, which could not be checked here. TRBV21-1 is tagged as a pseudogene. There are 16 residues in the CDR3. The DNA of the CDR3 is TGTGCCAGCAGATCAAGCCCGGGGACGAACACCGGGGAGCTGTTTTTT. Its translation: CASRSSPGTNTGELFF.

J is TRBJ1-4 and V is TRBV11-2; TRBD1 might be the D (6 bases). Trimming took 0 bases from V and 8 from J, leaving 19 bases between them. Germline CDR1 reads SGHAT; CDR2 reads FQNNGV. The CDR3 length is 17 residues. CDR3 loop: CASSLDRSVGGWEKLFF. The CDR3 DNA follows: TGTGCCAGCAGCTTAGATAGGTCGGTTGGGGGCTGGGAAAAACTGTTTTTT. The complete variable domain, with remaining parts taken from reference TRBV11-2 and TRBJ1-4, reads EAGVAQSPRYKIIEKRQSVAFWCNPISGHATLYWYQQILGQGPKLLIQFQNNGVVDDSQLPKDRFSAERLKGVDSTLKIQPAKLEDSAVYLCASSLDRSVGGWEKLFFGSGTQLSVL.

The chain uses TRBV7-2 and TRBJ2-5; 12 nucleotides agree with TRBD2. The germline V gene encodes CDR1 SGHTA and CDR2 FQGNSA. This CDR3 has 16 amino acids. V gave up 3 bases and J gave up 3 bases; unmatched junction bases: 5. The CDR3 spells CASSFPSGRVEETQYF. The CDR3 DNA follows: TGTGCCAGCAGCTTCCCTAGCGGGAGGGTTGAAGAGACCCAGTACTTC.

This chain connects TRBV5-8 to TRBJ2-6; D gene unclear. This CDR3 spans 15 amino acids. The germline gives CDR1 SGHTS, CDR2 YDEGEE. The V end lost 2 bases, the J end lost 4 bases, and 10 bases lay between the germline ends. The CDR3 reads CASSLLIGGANVLTF. The CDR3, as DNA: TGTGCCAGCAGCTTACTTATAGGGGGGGCCAACGTCCTGACTTTC.